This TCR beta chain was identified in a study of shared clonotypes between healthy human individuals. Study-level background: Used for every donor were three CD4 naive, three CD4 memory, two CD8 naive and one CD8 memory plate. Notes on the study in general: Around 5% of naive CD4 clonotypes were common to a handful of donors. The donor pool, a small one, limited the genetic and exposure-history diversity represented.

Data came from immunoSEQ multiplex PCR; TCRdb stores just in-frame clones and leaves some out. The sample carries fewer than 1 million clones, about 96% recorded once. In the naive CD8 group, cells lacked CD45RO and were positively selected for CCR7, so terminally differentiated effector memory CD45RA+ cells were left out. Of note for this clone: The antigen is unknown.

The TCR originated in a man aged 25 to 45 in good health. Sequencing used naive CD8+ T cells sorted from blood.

The CDR3 loop is CSVMFGEKLFF. CDR3 nucleotides: TGCAGCGTAATGTTTGGAGAAAAACTGTTTTTT. The chain links TRBV29-1 to TRBJ1-4; D not resolved. V was cut by 6 bases and J by 8 bases, with 10 bases left in between. CDR3 length: 11 amino acids. Germline V gives CDR1 SQVTM, CDR2 ANQGSEA.